This T cell receptor (beta chain) was sequenced in a study of T cell changes during pregnancy in multiple sclerosis. The CDR3 runs to 14 residues. V gave up 5 bases and J gave up 6 bases; unmatched junction bases: 5. Germline loops: CDR1 SGHVS, CDR2 FQNEAQ. Clones were read by immunoSEQ multiplex PCR, and TCRdb kept only the in-frame ones, dropping some. The data contain around 97,000 clones, roughly nine tenths of them singletons. The chain links TRBV7-8 to TRBJ2-2; 8 positions agree with TRBD1. The TCR sequence derives from a female donor with multiple sclerosis, enrolled in a pregnancy study. This specimen was peripheral blood, taken after pregnancy. The CDR3 DNA is TGTGCCAGCAGCCCTCGGGGACAGGCCGGGGAGCTGTTTTTT. Translating gives CASSPRGQAGELFF.